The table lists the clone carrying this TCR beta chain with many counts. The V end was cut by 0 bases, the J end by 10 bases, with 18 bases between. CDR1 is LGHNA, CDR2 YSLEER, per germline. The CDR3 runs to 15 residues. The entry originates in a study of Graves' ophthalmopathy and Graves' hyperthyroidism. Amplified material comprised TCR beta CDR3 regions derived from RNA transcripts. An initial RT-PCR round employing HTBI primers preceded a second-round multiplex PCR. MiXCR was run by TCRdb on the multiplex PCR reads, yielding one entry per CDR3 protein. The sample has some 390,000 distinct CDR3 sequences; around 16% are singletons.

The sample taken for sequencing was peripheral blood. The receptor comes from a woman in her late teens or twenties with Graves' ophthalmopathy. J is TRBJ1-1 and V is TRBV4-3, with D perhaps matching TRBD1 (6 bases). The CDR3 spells CASSQDSAGTIGAFF. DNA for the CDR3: TGCGCCAGCAGCCAAGATTCGGCGGGGACAATTGGAGCTTTCTTT.